These 4 T cell receptor beta chains were sequenced from one sample in a study of cytomegalovirus exposure and HLA in healthy donors. PCR was performed using 60 Vbeta and 13 Jbeta primers. Clones were sequenced by immunoSEQ multiplex PCR, and TCRdb holds only the in-frame ones, with some missing. The table shows about 200,000 clones, with around 75% occurring only once. Sequenced: PBMCs. The receptors were sampled from a woman in her twenties or thirties in good health and CMV-seronegative.

V is TRBV5-5 and J is TRBJ2-1, with 12 positions matching TRBD2. The ends lost 4 bases at V and 0 bases at J; junction bases unmatched: 8. CDR3 size: 18 residues. The germline CDR1 and CDR2 sequences are SGHKS and YYEKEE (reference sequence). In DNA, the CDR3 is TGTGCCAGCAGCCAGGGACTAGCGGGTATGAGCTCCTACAATGAGCAGTTCTTC. It yields the protein CASSQGLAGMSSYNEQFF.

The CDR3 region is CASSPTSGIVGELFF. The CDR3 DNA reads as TGTGCCAGCAGCCCAACTAGCGGGATCGTCGGGGAGCTGTTTTTT. This chain joins TRBV2 and TRBJ2-2; TRBD2 matches 10 bases. The CDR3 runs to 15 residues. The J segment lost 7 bases and the V segment lost 6 bases, leaving 8 bases of the junction unmatched. Germline assignment: CDR1 SNHLY and CDR2 FYNNEI.

The genes are TRBV29-1 and TRBJ1-2; TRBD1 matches 7 bases. In germline, CDR1 is SQVTM, CDR2 ANQGSEA. CDR3 length: 11 amino acids. Trimming at V came to 7 bases and at J to 7 bases, leaving 6 bases not matched to a gene. CDR3 sequence (DNA): TGCAGCGCGGACAGGTCTAGTGGCTACACCTTC. This gives the protein CSADRSSGYTF.

The rearrangement joins TRBV30 to TRBJ1-3; tentative D call: TRBD1 (5 bases). Trimming took 0 bases from V and 2 from J, leaving 8 bases between them. The CDR3 is made up of 14 amino acids. Germline CDR1 GTSNPN, CDR2 SVGIG (reference sequence). CDR3 nucleotide sequence: TGTGCCTGGAGTGTAGGGGTTACTGGAAACACCATATATTTT. Protein sequence: CAWSVGVTGNTIYF. The full variable domain, rest sourced from reference TRBV30 and TRBJ1-3, is SQTIHQWPATLVQPVGSPLSLECTVEGTSNPNLYWYRQAAGRGLQLLFYSVGIGQISSEVPQNLSASRPQDRQFILSSKKLLLSDSGFYLCAWSVGVTGNTIYFGEGSWLTVV.